The entry below gives a single T cell receptor (beta chain) sequence along with its context. Antigen specificity is unknown. This entry comes from a study of monozygotic twins with cystic fibrosis. Whole-study results and caveats: Co-twins had the most similar V usage for 13 of 16 pairs, J for 8. In this small cohort, shared CDR3 numbers showed no association with age, concordance or disease severity. Unrelated CF individuals shared fewer identical clonotypes than monozygotic CF twins.

Trimming took 4 bases from V and 6 from J; bases not matched to a gene: 4. The CDR3 runs to 14 residues. Germline values: CDR1 MDHEN, CDR2 SYDVKM. This table comes from immunoSEQ multiplex PCR, and its TCRdb copy is limited to in-frame clones, with some not included. The repertoire has 30,000 to 40,000 clones, approximately 96% of them found once; the top ten carry 0.17%. This rearrangement joins TRBV28 to TRBJ2-7; TRBD1 agrees at 12 bases. The sequence derives from a girl aged 2 to 9 with cystic fibrosis. The sequenced sample consisted of blood. The CDR3 is CASSSPGQGAEQYF. In DNA, the CDR3 is TGTGCCAGCAGTTCCCCGGGACAGGGGGCCGAGCAGTACTTC.